This T cell receptor beta chain was found in a study of CD8 T cells in Susac syndrome. After extraction with the RNeasy kit, about 0.5 to 1 ug of the RNA was reverse transcribed using random hexamers. TCRdb re-analysed the immunoSEQ multiplex PCR reads in MiXCR, keeping a single row per CDR3 protein. Here the sample spans about 150,000 distinct CDR3 sequences, about 94% being singletons. The CD8+ and CD4+ T cells were negatively isolated, with the TEMRA cells enriched by FACS. Germline CDR1 is KGHDR and CDR2 is SFDVKD. This CDR3 contains 16 residues. V was cut by 1 base and J by 0 bases, with 9 bases left in between.

Sample: CD8+ T cells from PBMCs. This chain links TRBV24-1 with TRBJ2-1; D unresolved. The sequence derives from a human donor with multiple sclerosis. CDR3 DNA: TGTGCCACCAGTGATTTAGGCGGTCGCTCCTACAATGAGCAGTTCTTC. Residues: CATSDLGGRSYNEQFF.